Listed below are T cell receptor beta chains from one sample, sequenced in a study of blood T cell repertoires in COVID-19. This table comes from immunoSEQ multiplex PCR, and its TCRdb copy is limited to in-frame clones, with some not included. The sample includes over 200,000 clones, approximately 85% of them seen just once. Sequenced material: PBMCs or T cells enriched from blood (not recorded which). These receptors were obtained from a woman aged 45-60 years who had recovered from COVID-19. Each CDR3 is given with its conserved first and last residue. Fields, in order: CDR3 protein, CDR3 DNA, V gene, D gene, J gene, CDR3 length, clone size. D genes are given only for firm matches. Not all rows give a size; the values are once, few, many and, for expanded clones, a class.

CDR3 protein: CATKQETNEKLFF
CDR3 DNA: TGTGCCACAAAACAGGAGACTAATGAAAAACTGTTTTTT
V gene: TRBV6-5
D gene: NA
J gene: TRBJ1-4
CDR3 length: 13
clone size: NA

CDR3 protein: CASSLPMGRNTNTGELFF
CDR3 DNA: TGCGCCAGCAGCCTACCGATGGGGCGTAATACAAACACCGGGGAGCTGTTTTTT
V gene: TRBV5-1
D gene: NA
J gene: TRBJ2-2
CDR3 length: 18
clone size: NA

CDR3 protein: CASSSGSGRSVDEQFF
CDR3 DNA: TGCGCCAGCAGCTCCGGGAGCGGGAGATCGGTCGATGAGCAGTTCTTC
V gene: TRBV5-1
D gene: TRBD2
J gene: TRBJ2-1
CDR3 length: 16
clone size: NA

CDR3 protein: CAWSSRPNQPQHF
CDR3 DNA: TGTGCCTGGAGTTCCCGCCCTAACCAGCCCCAGCATTTT
V gene: TRBV30
D gene: NA
J gene: TRBJ1-5
CDR3 length: 13
clone size: many

CDR3 protein: CASSPTTAGGLEQYF
CDR3 DNA: TGTGCCAGCAGCCCGACGACTGCGGGAGGCCTCGAGCAGTACTTC
V gene: TRBV2
D gene: TRBD2
J gene: TRBJ2-7
CDR3 length: 15
clone size: NA

CDR3 protein: CASSYSTRGTEAFF
CDR3 DNA: TGTGCCAGCAGTTACTCGACCAGGGGCACTGAAGCTTTCTTT
V gene: TRBV6-5
D gene: NA
J gene: TRBJ1-1
CDR3 length: 14
clone size: once

CDR3 protein: CASSPRQLSSNQPQHF
CDR3 DNA: TGTGCCAGTAGCCCTAGACAGCTCTCTAGCAATCAGCCCCAGCATTTT
V gene: TRBV19
D gene: NA
J gene: TRBJ1-5
CDR3 length: 16
clone size: once

CDR3 protein: CASSVAAGGNYGYTF
CDR3 DNA: TGTGCCAGCAGCGTAGCGGCAGGGGGAAACTATGGCTACACCTTC
V gene: TRBV9
D gene: TRBD1
J gene: TRBJ1-2
CDR3 length: 15
clone size: NA

CDR3 protein: CASTLDRNYGYTF
CDR3 DNA: TGTGCCAGTACCCTAGACAGGAACTATGGCTACACCTTC
V gene: TRBV19
D gene: NA
J gene: TRBJ1-2
CDR3 length: 13
clone size: NA

CDR3 protein: CASSVGSRVKETQYF
CDR3 DNA: TGTGCCAGCAGCGTAGGTAGCAGAGTAAAAGAGACCCAGTACTTC
V gene: TRBV9
D gene: NA
J gene: TRBJ2-5
CDR3 length: 15
clone size: NA

CDR3 protein: CASRDRGRGGYTF
CDR3 DNA: TGTGCCAGCAGGGACAGGGGTCGAGGGGGCTACACCTTC
V gene: TRBV6-5
D gene: TRBD1
J gene: TRBJ1-2
CDR3 length: 13
clone size: NA

CDR3 protein: CASSQHTGTSGNTGELFF
CDR3 DNA: TGTGCCAGCAGCCAGCATACCGGGACTAGCGGGAACACCGGGGAGCTGTTTTTT
V gene: TRBV4-2
D gene: TRBD2
J gene: TRBJ2-2
CDR3 length: 18
clone size: NA

CDR3 protein: CASSSLVSSGSSYEQYF
CDR3 DNA: TGTGCCAGCTCATCCCTAGTGTCCAGCGGGAGCTCCTACGAGCAGTACTTC
V gene: TRBV18
D gene: TRBD2
J gene: TRBJ2-7
CDR3 length: 17
clone size: NA

CDR3 protein: CASRGIGRDHTF
CDR3 DNA: TGTGCCAGCAGGGGAATAGGCAGGGATCACACCTTC
V gene: TRBV2
D gene: NA
J gene: TRBJ1-2
CDR3 length: 12
clone size: once

CDR3 protein: CASSLERGHYEQYF
CDR3 DNA: TGTGCCAGCAGCTTAGAAAGGGGGCATTACGAGCAGTACTTC
V gene: TRBV7-2
D gene: TRBD1
J gene: TRBJ2-7
CDR3 length: 14
clone size: NA

CDR3 protein: CAISGLSSYNEQFF
CDR3 DNA: TGTGCCATCAGTGGACTATCCTCCTACAATGAGCAGTTCTTC
V gene: TRBV10-3
D gene: NA
J gene: TRBJ2-1
CDR3 length: 14
clone size: NA

CDR3 protein: CASTRTRAGGETQYF
CDR3 DNA: TGTGCCAGCACGAGGACTAGAGCCGGAGGGGAGACCCAGTACTTC
V gene: TRBV2
D gene: TRBD2
J gene: TRBJ2-5
CDR3 length: 15
clone size: NA

CDR3 protein: CAWNIPGVWNTEAFF
CDR3 DNA: TGTGCCTGGAACATCCCAGGGGTCTGGAACACTGAAGCTTTCTTT
V gene: TRBV30
D gene: NA
J gene: TRBJ1-1
CDR3 length: 15
clone size: NA

CDR3 protein: CASSLGGHRNTEAFF
CDR3 DNA: TGTGCCAGCAGCTTAGGGGGACATCGGAACACTGAAGCTTTCTTT
V gene: TRBV7-8
D gene: NA
J gene: TRBJ1-1
CDR3 length: 15
clone size: few

CDR3 protein: CASSGPRTSGSSSGANVLTF
CDR3 DNA: TGTGCCAGCAGTGGCCCGAGGACTAGCGGGTCTAGCTCTGGGGCCAACGTCCTGACTTTC
V gene: TRBV27
D gene: TRBD2
J gene: TRBJ2-6
CDR3 length: 20
clone size: NA

CDR3 protein: CASPRAGDQPQHF
CDR3 DNA: TGCGCCAGCCCTCGGGCGGGGGATCAGCCCCAGCATTTT
V gene: TRBV23-1
D gene: NA
J gene: TRBJ1-5
CDR3 length: 13
clone size: once

CDR3 protein: CASAPSGDGYTF
CDR3 DNA: TGTGCCAGCGCCCCCTCGGGAGATGGCTACACCTTC
V gene: TRBV27
D gene: NA
J gene: TRBJ1-2
CDR3 length: 12
clone size: NA

CDR3 protein: CASSILQMGLAGLPNNEQFF
CDR3 DNA: TGTGCCAGCAGTATACTACAGATGGGACTAGCGGGGCTCCCAAACAATGAGCAGTTCTTC
V gene: TRBV28
D gene: TRBD2
J gene: TRBJ2-1
CDR3 length: 20
clone size: NA

CDR3 protein: CASSERDRTSQHF
CDR3 DNA: TGTGCCAGCAGTGAACGGGACAGGACGTCCCAGCATTTT
V gene: TRBV2
D gene: TRBD1
J gene: TRBJ1-5
CDR3 length: 13
clone size: NA

CDR3 protein: CASSLGTGHSYEQYF
CDR3 DNA: TGTGCCAGCAGCTTGGGGACAGGGCACTCCTACGAGCAGTACTTC
V gene: TRBV5-5
D gene: TRBD1
J gene: TRBJ2-7
CDR3 length: 15
clone size: NA

CDR3 protein: CASSGGPGTSGPGELFF
CDR3 DNA: TGCGCCAGCAGCGGGGGACCCGGGACTAGCGGTCCCGGGGAGCTGTTTTTT
V gene: TRBV5-1
D gene: TRBD2
J gene: TRBJ2-2
CDR3 length: 17
clone size: NA

CDR3 protein: CASSQPGSRQGSGELFF
CDR3 DNA: TGCGCCAGCAGCCAACCGGGCTCGAGACAGGGCTCCGGGGAGCTGTTTTTT
V gene: TRBV4-1
D gene: TRBD1
J gene: TRBJ2-2
CDR3 length: 17
clone size: NA

CDR3 protein: CASSYTSVMNTGELFF
CDR3 DNA: TGTGCCAGCAGTTACACCAGCGTAATGAACACCGGGGAGCTGTTTTTT
V gene: TRBV6-2/TRBV6-3
D gene: NA
J gene: TRBJ2-2
CDR3 length: 16
clone size: NA

CDR3 protein: CASSFSGRYNEQFF
CDR3 DNA: TGTGCCAGCAGCTTTAGCGGGAGGTACAATGAGCAGTTCTTC
V gene: TRBV11-3
D gene: TRBD2
J gene: TRBJ2-1
CDR3 length: 14
clone size: NA

CDR3 protein: CATIHANTQYF
CDR3 DNA: TGTGCCACTATTCACGCGAATACGCAGTATTTT
V gene: TRBV12-1
D gene: NA
J gene: TRBJ2-3
CDR3 length: 11
clone size: NA

CDR3 protein: CAAGQLTYEQYF
CDR3 DNA: TGTGCCGCCGGACAGCTGACCTACGAGCAGTACTTC
V gene: TRBV6-5
D gene: NA
J gene: TRBJ2-7
CDR3 length: 12
clone size: once

CDR3 protein: CASSALRDNYVAGNTIYF
CDR3 DNA: TGTGCCAGCAGTGCCCTAAGGGACAACTACGTAGCTGGAAACACCATATATTTT
V gene: TRBV28
D gene: NA
J gene: TRBJ1-3
CDR3 length: 18
clone size: NA

CDR3 protein: CASSYSSRQGTEAFF
CDR3 DNA: TGTGCCAGCAGTTACTCTTCCAGGCAGGGAACTGAAGCTTTCTTT
V gene: TRBV6-5
D gene: NA
J gene: TRBJ1-1
CDR3 length: 15
clone size: many

CDR3 protein: CASSYSILDEQFF
CDR3 DNA: TGTGCCAGCAGTTACTCGATACTAGATGAGCAGTTCTTC
V gene: TRBV6-5
D gene: NA
J gene: TRBJ2-1
CDR3 length: 13
clone size: NA

CDR3 protein: CASSVLGGSNEQFF
CDR3 DNA: TGTGCCAGCAGCGTACTCGGTGGTTCTAATGAGCAGTTCTTC
V gene: TRBV9
D gene: NA
J gene: TRBJ2-1
CDR3 length: 14
clone size: NA

CDR3 protein: CASSFDVRLAGSYEQYF
CDR3 DNA: TGCGCCAGCAGCTTCGATGTCAGGCTAGCGGGGTCCTACGAGCAGTACTTC
V gene: TRBV5-1
D gene: TRBD2
J gene: TRBJ2-7
CDR3 length: 17
clone size: once

CDR3 protein: CASKRSRGTSGNTIYF
CDR3 DNA: TGTGCCAGCAAGCGGAGCAGGGGAACCTCTGGAAACACCATATATTTT
V gene: TRBV16
D gene: NA
J gene: TRBJ1-3
CDR3 length: 16
clone size: once

CDR3 protein: CASSVSGGSYEQYF
CDR3 DNA: TGTGCCAGCAGCGTAAGCGGGGGGTCCTACGAGCAGTACTTC
V gene: TRBV9
D gene: TRBD2
J gene: TRBJ2-7
CDR3 length: 14
clone size: NA

CDR3 protein: CAARGNNQPQHF
CDR3 DNA: TGCGCCGCACGGGGGAACAATCAGCCCCAGCATTTT
V gene: TRBV10-2
D gene: NA
J gene: TRBJ1-5
CDR3 length: 12
clone size: NA

CDR3 protein: CASSWAALSSYNSPLHF
CDR3 DNA: TGTGCCAGCAGTTGGGCAGCCTTGAGCTCCTATAATTCACCCCTCCACTTT
V gene: TRBV5-5
D gene: NA
J gene: TRBJ1-6
CDR3 length: 17
clone size: NA

CDR3 protein: CASSRPGQLAYTGELFF
CDR3 DNA: TGTGCCAGCTCACGACCCGGTCAACTAGCCTACACCGGGGAGCTGTTTTTT
V gene: TRBV18
D gene: NA
J gene: TRBJ2-2
CDR3 length: 17
clone size: NA

CDR3 protein: CAISESSGGEGQPQHF
CDR3 DNA: TGTGCCATCAGTGAGTCCTCAGGGGGCGAAGGTCAGCCCCAGCATTTT
V gene: TRBV10-3
D gene: TRBD1
J gene: TRBJ1-5
CDR3 length: 16
clone size: NA

CDR3 protein: CASSQEASGGLYNEQFF
CDR3 DNA: TGTGCCAGCAGCCAAGAGGCTAGCGGGGGCCTTTACAATGAGCAGTTCTTC
V gene: TRBV3-1/TRBV3-2
D gene: TRBD2
J gene: TRBJ2-1
CDR3 length: 17
clone size: few

CDR3 protein: CASSFKGYYEQYF
CDR3 DNA: TGTGCCAGCAGCTTTAAGGGGTACTACGAGCAGTACTTC
V gene: TRBV5-4
D gene: NA
J gene: TRBJ2-7
CDR3 length: 13
clone size: once

CDR3 protein: CASSPSGASSYNEQFF
CDR3 DNA: TGTGCCAGCAGTCCTAGCGGAGCGAGCTCCTACAATGAGCAGTTCTTC
V gene: TRBV27
D gene: TRBD2
J gene: TRBJ2-1
CDR3 length: 16
clone size: NA

CDR3 protein: CSVGGGNTEAFF
CDR3 DNA: TGCAGCGTTGGTGGCGGGAACACTGAAGCTTTCTTT
V gene: TRBV29-1
D gene: NA
J gene: TRBJ1-1
CDR3 length: 12
clone size: NA